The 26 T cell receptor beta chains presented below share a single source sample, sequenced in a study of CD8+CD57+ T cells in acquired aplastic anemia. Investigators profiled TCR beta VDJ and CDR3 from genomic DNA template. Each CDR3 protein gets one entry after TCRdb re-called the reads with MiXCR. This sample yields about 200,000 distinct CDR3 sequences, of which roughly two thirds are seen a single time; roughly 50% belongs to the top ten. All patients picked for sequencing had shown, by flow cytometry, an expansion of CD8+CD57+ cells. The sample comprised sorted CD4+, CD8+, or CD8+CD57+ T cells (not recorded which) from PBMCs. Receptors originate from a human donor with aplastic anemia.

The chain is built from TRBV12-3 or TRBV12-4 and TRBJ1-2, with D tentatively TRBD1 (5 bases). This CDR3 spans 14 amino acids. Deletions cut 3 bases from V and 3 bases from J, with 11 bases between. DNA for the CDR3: TGTGCCAGCAGTTTGTGGGGAGGGGACTATGGCTACACCTTC. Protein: CASSLWGGDYGYTF.

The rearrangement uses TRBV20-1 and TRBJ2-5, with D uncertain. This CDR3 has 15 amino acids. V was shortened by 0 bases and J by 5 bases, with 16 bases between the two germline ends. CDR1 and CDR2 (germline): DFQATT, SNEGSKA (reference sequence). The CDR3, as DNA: TGCAGTGCTAGAGATCTCAAGGGCGCTGGTGAGACCCAGTACTTC. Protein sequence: CSARDLKGAGETQYF.

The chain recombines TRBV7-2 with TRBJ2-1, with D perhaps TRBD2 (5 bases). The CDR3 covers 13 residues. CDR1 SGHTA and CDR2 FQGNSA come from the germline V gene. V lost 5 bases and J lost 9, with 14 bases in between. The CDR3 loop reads CASSLAPGGEQFF. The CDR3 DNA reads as TGTGCCAGCAGCCTCGCTCCTGGAGGTGAGCAGTTCTTC.

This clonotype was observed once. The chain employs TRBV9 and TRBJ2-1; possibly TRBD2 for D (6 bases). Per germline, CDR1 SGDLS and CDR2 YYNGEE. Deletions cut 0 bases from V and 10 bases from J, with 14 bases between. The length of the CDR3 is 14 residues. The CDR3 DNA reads TGTGCCAGCAGCGTAGAGCTGAGCGGGTGGGAGCAGTTCTTC. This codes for CASSVELSGWEQFF.

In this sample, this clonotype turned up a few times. CDR3 nucleotides: TGTGCCACCAGTGATTCCGGACAGGGCCGCACAGATACGCAGTATTTT. Encoded protein: CATSDSGQGRTDTQYF. This chain connects TRBV24-1 to TRBJ2-3, with 8 bases aligning to TRBD1. The J segment lost 1 base and the V segment lost 2 bases, leaving 4 bases of the junction unmatched. The CDR3 loop spans 16 amino acids. Germline CDR1 KGHDR, CDR2 SFDVKD.

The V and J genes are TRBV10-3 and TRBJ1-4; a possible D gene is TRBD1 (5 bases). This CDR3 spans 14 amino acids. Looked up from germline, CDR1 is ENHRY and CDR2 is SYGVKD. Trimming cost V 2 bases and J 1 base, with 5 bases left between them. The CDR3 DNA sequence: TGTGCCATCAGTGAGAGGGGAACTAATGAAAAACTGTTTTTT. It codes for CAISERGTNEKLFF.

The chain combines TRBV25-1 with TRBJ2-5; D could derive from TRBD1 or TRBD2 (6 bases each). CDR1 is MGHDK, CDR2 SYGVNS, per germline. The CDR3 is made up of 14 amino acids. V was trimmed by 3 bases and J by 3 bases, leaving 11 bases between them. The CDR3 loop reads CASSEEGHKETQYF. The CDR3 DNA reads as TGTGCCAGCAGTGAGGAGGGACACAAAGAGACCCAGTACTTC.

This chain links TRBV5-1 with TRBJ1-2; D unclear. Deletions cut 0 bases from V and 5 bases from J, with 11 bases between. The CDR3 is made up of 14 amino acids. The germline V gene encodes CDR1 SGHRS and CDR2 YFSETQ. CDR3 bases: TGCGCCAGCAGCTTGGGATCGAGGGAATATGGCTACACCTTC. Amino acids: CASSLGSREYGYTF.

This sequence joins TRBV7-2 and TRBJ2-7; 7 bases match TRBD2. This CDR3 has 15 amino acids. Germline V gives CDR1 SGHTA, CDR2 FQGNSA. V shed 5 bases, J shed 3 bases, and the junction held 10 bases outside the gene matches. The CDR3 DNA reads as TGTGCCAGCAGCCCCCAGGGACTATTCCACTACGAGCAGTACTTC. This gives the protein CASSPQGLFHYEQYF.

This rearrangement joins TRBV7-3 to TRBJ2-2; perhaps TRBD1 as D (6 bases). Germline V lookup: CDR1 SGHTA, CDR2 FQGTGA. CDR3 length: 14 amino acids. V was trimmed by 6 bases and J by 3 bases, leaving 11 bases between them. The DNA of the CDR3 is TGTGCCAGCAGAAGACAGGAGCACACCGGGGAGCTGTTTTTT. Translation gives CASRRQEHTGELFF.

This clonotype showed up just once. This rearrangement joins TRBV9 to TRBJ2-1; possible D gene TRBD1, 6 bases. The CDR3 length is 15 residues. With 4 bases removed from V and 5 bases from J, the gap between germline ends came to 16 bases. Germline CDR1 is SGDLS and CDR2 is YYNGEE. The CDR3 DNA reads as TGTGCCAGCAGCCCCCGGGACAATTACGACAATGAGCAGTTCTTC. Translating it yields CASSPRDNYDNEQFF.

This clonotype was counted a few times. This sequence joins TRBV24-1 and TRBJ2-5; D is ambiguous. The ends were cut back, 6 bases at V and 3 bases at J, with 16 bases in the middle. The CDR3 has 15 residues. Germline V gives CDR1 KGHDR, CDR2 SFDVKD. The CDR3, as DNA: TGTGCCACCAGTCTCGCAGTAGATGGGGAAGAGACCCAGTACTTC. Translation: CATSLAVDGEETQYF.

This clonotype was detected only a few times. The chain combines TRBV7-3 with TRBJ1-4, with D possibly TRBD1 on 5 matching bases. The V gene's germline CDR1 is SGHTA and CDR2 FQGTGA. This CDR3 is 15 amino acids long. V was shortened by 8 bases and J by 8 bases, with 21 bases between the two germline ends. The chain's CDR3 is CASDGGNVIREKLFF. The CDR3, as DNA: TGTGCCAGCGATGGGGGGAACGTCATCCGGGAAAAACTGTTTTTT.

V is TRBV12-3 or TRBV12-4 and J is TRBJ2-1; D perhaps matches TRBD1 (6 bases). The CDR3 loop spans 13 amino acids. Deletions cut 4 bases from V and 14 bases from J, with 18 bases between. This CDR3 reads CASSSPPQGKEFF. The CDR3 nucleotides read TGTGCCAGCAGTTCTCCCCCTCAGGGGAAGGAGTTCTTC.

CDR3 amino acids: CASSSSYDSSYEQYF. In DNA, the CDR3 is TGCGCCAGCAGCTCCTCCTACGACTCCTCCTACGAGCAGTACTTC. The rearrangement links TRBV5-1 to TRBJ2-7; D gene uncertain. Between the trimmed V and J ends, which lost 3 bases and 0 bases, there was a span of 13 bases. CDR3 size: 15 residues. Germline V gene sequence: CDR1 SGHRS, CDR2 YFSETQ.

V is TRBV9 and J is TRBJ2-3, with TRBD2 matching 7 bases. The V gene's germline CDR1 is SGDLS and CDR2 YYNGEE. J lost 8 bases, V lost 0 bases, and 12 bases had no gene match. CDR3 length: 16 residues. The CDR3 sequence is CASSVGPGGGIGTQYF. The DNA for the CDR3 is TGTGCCAGCAGCGTAGGGCCTGGCGGGGGTATCGGTACGCAGTATTTT.

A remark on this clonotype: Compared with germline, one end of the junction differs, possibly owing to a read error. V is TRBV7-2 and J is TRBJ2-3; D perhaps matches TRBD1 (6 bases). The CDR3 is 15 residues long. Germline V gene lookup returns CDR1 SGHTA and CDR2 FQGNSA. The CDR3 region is CVSSTPGHSTDTQYF. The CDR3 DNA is TGTGTCAGCAGCACCCCGGGACATAGCACAGATACGCAGTATTTT.

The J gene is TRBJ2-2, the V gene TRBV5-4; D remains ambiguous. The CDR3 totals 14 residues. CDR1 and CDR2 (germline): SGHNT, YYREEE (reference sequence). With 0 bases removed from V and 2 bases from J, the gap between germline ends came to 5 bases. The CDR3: CASSLDPNTGELFF. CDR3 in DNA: TGTGCCAGCAGCTTGGATCCTAACACCGGGGAGCTGTTTTTT.

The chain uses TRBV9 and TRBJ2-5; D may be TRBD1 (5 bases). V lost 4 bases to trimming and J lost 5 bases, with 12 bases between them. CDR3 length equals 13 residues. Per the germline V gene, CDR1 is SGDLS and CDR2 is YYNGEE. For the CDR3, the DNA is TGTGCCAGCAGCAACCGACAGCGCGAGACCCAGTACTTC. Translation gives CASSNRQRETQYF.

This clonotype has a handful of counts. The CDR3 region has the DNA TGCAGCGTCTCACAGGGGTCCACCTACGAGCAGTACTTC. Residues: CSVSQGSTYEQYF. This sequence joins TRBV29-1 and TRBJ2-7; 7 bases are a match to TRBD1. This CDR3 comprises 13 residues. Trimming at V came to 6 bases and at J to 2 bases, leaving 7 bases not matched to a gene. Germline V lookup: CDR1 SQVTM, CDR2 ANQGSEA.

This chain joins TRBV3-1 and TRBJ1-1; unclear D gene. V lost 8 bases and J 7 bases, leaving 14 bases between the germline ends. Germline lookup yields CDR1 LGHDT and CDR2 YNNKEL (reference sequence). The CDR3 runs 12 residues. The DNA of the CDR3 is TGTGCCAGCGGACCGTACGGACGTGAAGCTTTCTTT. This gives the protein CASGPYGREAFF.

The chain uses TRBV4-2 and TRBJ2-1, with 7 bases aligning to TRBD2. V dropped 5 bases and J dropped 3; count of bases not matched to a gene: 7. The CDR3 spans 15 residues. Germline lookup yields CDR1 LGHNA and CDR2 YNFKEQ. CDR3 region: CASSSGLQDYNEQFF. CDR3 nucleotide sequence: TGTGCCAGCAGCTCGGGACTACAAGACTACAATGAGCAGTTCTTC.

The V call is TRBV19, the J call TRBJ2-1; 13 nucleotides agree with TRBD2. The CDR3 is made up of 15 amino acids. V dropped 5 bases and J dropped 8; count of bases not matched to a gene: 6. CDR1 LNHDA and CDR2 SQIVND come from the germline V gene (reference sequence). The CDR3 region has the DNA TGTGCCAGTAGTCTCTGGACTAGCGGGGGCTATGAGCAGTTCTTC. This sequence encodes CASSLWTSGGYEQFF.

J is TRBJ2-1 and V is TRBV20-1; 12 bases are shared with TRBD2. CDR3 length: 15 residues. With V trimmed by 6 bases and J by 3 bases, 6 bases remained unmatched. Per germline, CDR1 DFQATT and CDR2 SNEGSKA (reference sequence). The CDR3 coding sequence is TGCAGTGCGCCCCGACTAGCGGGGGACTACAATGAGCAGTTCTTC. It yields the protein CSAPRLAGDYNEQFF.

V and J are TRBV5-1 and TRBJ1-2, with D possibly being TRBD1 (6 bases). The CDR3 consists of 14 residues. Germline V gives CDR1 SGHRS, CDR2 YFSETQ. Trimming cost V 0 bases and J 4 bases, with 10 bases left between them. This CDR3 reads CASSLASGVYGYTF. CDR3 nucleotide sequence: TGCGCCAGCAGCTTGGCCTCAGGGGTCTATGGCTACACCTTC.

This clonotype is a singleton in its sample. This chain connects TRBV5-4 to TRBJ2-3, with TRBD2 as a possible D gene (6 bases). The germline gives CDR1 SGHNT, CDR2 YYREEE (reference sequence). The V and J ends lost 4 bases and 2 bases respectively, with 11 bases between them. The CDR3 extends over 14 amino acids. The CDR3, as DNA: TGTGCCAGCAGCCCCGGGACTCTCACAGATACGCAGTATTTT. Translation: CASSPGTLTDTQYF.